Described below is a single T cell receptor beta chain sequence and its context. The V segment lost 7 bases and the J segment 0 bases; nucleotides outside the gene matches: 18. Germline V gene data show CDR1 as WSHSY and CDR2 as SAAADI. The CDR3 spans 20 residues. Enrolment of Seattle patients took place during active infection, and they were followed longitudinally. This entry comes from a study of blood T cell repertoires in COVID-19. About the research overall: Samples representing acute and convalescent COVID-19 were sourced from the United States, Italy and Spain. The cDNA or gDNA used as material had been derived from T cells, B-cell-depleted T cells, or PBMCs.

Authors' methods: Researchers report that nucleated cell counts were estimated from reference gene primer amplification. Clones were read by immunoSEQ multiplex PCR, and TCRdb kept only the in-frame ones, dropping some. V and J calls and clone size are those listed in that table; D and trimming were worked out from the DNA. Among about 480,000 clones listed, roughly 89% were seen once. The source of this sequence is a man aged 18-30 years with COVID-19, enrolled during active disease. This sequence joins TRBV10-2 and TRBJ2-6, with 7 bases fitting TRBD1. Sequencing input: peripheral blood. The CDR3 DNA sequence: TGCGCCAGCACCCTACCGGAGGACAGGCCCCTCTCCTCTGGGGCCAACGTCCTGACTTTC. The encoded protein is CASTLPEDRPLSSGANVLTF.